This TCR beta chain was captured by sequencing in a study of T cell changes during pregnancy in multiple sclerosis. The CDR3 is 14 amino acids. The germline V gene has CDR1 MNHNY and CDR2 SVGAGI (reference sequence). After removal of 10 bases from V and 1 base from J, the junction contained 6 bases not matched to a gene. Some clones are missing from TCRdb's copy, which holds only in-frame ones; the method was immunoSEQ multiplex PCR. Of about 24,000 clones listed, approximately 90% were seen once; the top ten hold roughly 0.7%. The chain couples TRBV6-6 to TRBJ2-2; 7 bases agree with TRBD1. Sequenced here: CD4+ T cells from peripheral blood mononuclear cells, sampled in the first trimester of pregnancy. The clonotype comes from a female donor in good health, enrolled as a control in a pregnancy study. This CDR3 is CATVGGRNTGELFF. The DNA of the CDR3 is TGTGCCACTGTAGGGGGCCGGAACACCGGGGAGCTGTTTTTT.